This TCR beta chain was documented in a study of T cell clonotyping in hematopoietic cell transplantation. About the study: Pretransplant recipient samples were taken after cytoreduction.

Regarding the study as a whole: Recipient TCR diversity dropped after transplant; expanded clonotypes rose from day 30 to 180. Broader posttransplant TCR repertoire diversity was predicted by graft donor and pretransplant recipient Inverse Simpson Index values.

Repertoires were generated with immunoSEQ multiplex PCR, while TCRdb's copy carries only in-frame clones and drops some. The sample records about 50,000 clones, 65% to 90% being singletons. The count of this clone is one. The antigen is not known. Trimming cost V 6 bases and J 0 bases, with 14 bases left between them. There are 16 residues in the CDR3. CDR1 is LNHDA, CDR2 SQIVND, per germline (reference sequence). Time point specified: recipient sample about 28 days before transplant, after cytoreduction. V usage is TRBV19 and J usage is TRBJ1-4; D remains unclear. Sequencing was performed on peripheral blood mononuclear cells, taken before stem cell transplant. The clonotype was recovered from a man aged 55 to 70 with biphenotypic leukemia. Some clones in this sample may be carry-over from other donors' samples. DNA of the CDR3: TGTGCCAGTAGGCCTTGGACGGGATCAACTAATGAAAAACTGTTTTTT. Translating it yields CASRPWTGSTNEKLFF.